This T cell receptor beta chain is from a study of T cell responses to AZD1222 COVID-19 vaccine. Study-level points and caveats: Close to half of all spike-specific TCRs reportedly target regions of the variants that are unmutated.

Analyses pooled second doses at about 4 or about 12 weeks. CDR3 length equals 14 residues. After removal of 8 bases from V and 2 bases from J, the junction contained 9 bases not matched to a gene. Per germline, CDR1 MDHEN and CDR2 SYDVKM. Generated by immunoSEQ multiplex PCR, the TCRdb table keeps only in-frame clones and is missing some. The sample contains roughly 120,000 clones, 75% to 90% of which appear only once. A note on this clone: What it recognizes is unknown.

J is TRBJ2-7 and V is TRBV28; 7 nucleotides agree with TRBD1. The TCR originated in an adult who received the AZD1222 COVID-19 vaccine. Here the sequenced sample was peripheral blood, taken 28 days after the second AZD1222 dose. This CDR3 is CASWGTASTYEQYF. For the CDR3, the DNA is TGTGCCAGCTGGGGGACAGCATCAACCTACGAGCAGTACTTC.